This is a list of T cell receptor beta chains from one sample in a study of Ad26.COV2.S vaccination and SARS-CoV-2 variants. Libraries were prepared by immunoSEQ multiplex PCR; TCRdb keeps only in-frame clonotypes and omits some of them. The data contain 440,000 or so clones, about nine tenths of them seen just once; the ten biggest clones take up around 1.8%. Here the sequenced sample was peripheral blood, taken in a trial of Ad26.COV2.S vaccine versus placebo. These receptors originate from a person between 18 and 60 years old who received the Ad26.COV2.S COVID-19 vaccine or a placebo. The CDR3 runs from the conserved cysteine through the conserved F or W. Each record gives: V gene, D gene, clone size, J gene, CDR3 protein, CDR3 DNA. D genes are given only for firm matches. Rows may omit the clone size; those that give it use once, few, many or a size class.

V: TRBV4-3
D: .
size: .
J: TRBJ1-2
CDR3: CASSQERRGGYGYTF
DNA: TGCGCCAGCAGCCAAGAGAGGAGGGGGGGGTATGGCTACACCTTC

V: TRBV30
D: .
size: .
J: TRBJ1-5
CDR3: CAWSVIAGQPQHF
DNA: TGTGCCTGGAGTGTAATAGCGGGACAGCCCCAGCATTTT

V: TRBV6-2/TRBV6-3
D: .
size: .
J: TRBJ1-1
CDR3: CASSYQRGNTEAFF
DNA: TGTGCCAGCAGTTACCAAAGGGGGAACACTGAAGCTTTCTTT

V: TRBV28
D: .
size: .
J: TRBJ1-4
CDR3: CASSLGSESGEKLFF
DNA: TGTGCCAGCAGTTTAGGGAGCGAGTCCGGTGAAAAACTGTTTTTT

V: TRBV30
D: TRBD1
size: .
J: TRBJ2-5
CDR3: CAWSTGQGERETQYF
DNA: TGTGCCTGGAGTACCGGGCAGGGGGAAAGGGAGACCCAGTACTTC

V: TRBV11-2
D: .
size: few
J: TRBJ1-1
CDR3: CASSSPSGANTEAFF
DNA: TGTGCCAGCAGCTCCCCCAGCGGGGCGAACACTGAAGCTTTCTTT

V: TRBV11-2
D: .
size: .
J: TRBJ1-5
CDR3: CASSFVTGSNQPQHF
DNA: TGTGCCAGCAGCTTCGTAACAGGGTCCAATCAGCCCCAGCATTTT

V: TRBV6-6
D: .
size: once
J: TRBJ2-7
CDR3: CASSRGGSSYEQYF
DNA: TGTGCCAGCAGCCGGGGCGGTAGCTCCTACGAGCAGTACTTC

V: TRBV27
D: TRBD2
size: .
J: TRBJ2-7
CDR3: CASSIAGTYEQYF
DNA: TGTGCCAGCAGTATAGCGGGGACCTACGAGCAGTACTTC

V: TRBV5-6
D: TRBD1
size: .
J: TRBJ2-1
CDR3: CASSQGQGPYNEQFF
DNA: TGTGCCAGCAGTCAGGGACAGGGGCCCTACAATGAGCAGTTCTTC

V: TRBV4-3
D: TRBD2
size: .
J: TRBJ2-2
CDR3: CASSQIYLAGGANTGELFF
DNA: TGCGCCAGCAGCCAAATTTACCTAGCGGGGGGCGCGAACACCGGGGAGCTGTTTTTT

V: TRBV6-6
D: TRBD2
size: .
J: TRBJ2-5
CDR3: CASSYSGGGASETQYF
DNA: TGTGCCAGCAGTTACTCTGGCGGGGGGGCTTCAGAGACCCAGTACTTC

V: TRBV4-3
D: .
size: .
J: TRBJ2-3
CDR3: CASSPLRSGTDTQYF
DNA: TGCGCCAGCAGCCCTCTGCGGTCGGGTACAGATACGCAGTATTTT

V: TRBV28
D: TRBD1
size: .
J: TRBJ2-7
CDR3: CASSYVQGAYEQYF
DNA: TGTGCCAGCAGTTATGTACAGGGGGCTTACGAGCAGTACTTC

V: TRBV27
D: TRBD1
size: once
J: TRBJ1-2
CDR3: CASRLTIGTGGYGYTF
DNA: TGTGCCAGCAGGCTCACGATCGGGACAGGGGGCTATGGCTACACCTTC

V: TRBV29-1
D: TRBD2
size: .
J: TRBJ2-1
CDR3: CSVPGTTHEQFF
DNA: TGCAGCGTTCCCGGGACTACACATGAGCAGTTCTTC

V: TRBV5-8
D: TRBD1
size: .
J: TRBJ1-2
CDR3: CASSRDRVTANYGYTF
DNA: TGTGCCAGCAGTCGGGACAGGGTCACAGCTAACTATGGCTACACCTTC

V: TRBV3-1/TRBV3-2
D: TRBD1
size: .
J: TRBJ1-5
CDR3: CASSQDLGGFGNQPQHF
DNA: TGTGCCAGCAGCCAAGATTTAGGGGGCTTTGGCAATCAGCCCCAGCATTTT

V: TRBV4-1
D: .
size: .
J: TRBJ2-7
CDR3: CASSQDRVLAGEFPYEQYF
DNA: TGCGCCAGCAGCCAAGATAGGGTTTTGGCAGGGGAATTCCCCTACGAGCAGTACTTC

V: TRBV6-5
D: TRBD1
size: .
J: TRBJ2-1
CDR3: CASTFRDRGYNEQFF
DNA: TGTGCCAGCACCTTCCGGGACAGGGGCTACAATGAGCAGTTCTTC

V: TRBV9
D: .
size: once
J: TRBJ2-2
CDR3: CASSVERGSSNTGELFF
DNA: TGTGCCAGCAGCGTAGAGAGGGGGAGCTCGAACACCGGGGAGCTGTTTTTT

V: TRBV7-2
D: .
size: once
J: TRBJ2-3
CDR3: CASSLGGRADTQYF
DNA: TGTGCCAGCAGCTTAGGGGGCAGGGCAGATACGCAGTATTTT

V: TRBV28
D: TRBD1
size: .
J: TRBJ1-6
CDR3: CASTPGQGPPILGLHF
DNA: TGTGCCAGCACTCCGGGACAGGGACCGCCAATTTTGGGCCTCCACTTT

V: TRBV4-3
D: .
size: .
J: TRBJ1-1
CDR3: CASSQGTRRGSVWTEAFF
DNA: TGCGCCAGCAGCCAAGGGACTCGGAGGGGATCGGTATGGACTGAAGCTTTCTTT

V: TRBV3-1/TRBV3-2
D: TRBD1
size: .
J: TRBJ1-1
CDR3: CASNLGDRNTEAFF
DNA: TGTGCCAGCAACCTAGGGGACAGGAACACTGAAGCTTTCTTT

V: TRBV9
D: TRBD1
size: .
J: TRBJ1-5
CDR3: CASSDDRDACQPQHF
DNA: TGTGCCAGCAGCGACGACAGGGACGCGTGTCAGCCCCAGCATTTT

V: TRBV21-1
D: .
size: .
J: TRBJ2-7
CDR3: CASTAGGSGGLLTEQYF
DNA: TGTGCCAGCACCGCCGGGGGTAGCGGGGGCTTACTGACCGAGCAGTACTTC

V: TRBV6-1
D: TRBD1
size: .
J: TRBJ1-2
CDR3: CASSERDRGRGYTF
DNA: TGTGCCAGCAGTGAGCGCGACAGGGGCCGGGGCTACACCTTC

V: TRBV6-5
D: .
size: .
J: TRBJ2-3
CDR3: CASSYGGRTDTQYF
DNA: TGTGCCAGCAGTTACGGCGGGCGCACAGATACGCAGTATTTT

V: TRBV5-8
D: TRBD1
size: .
J: TRBJ1-6
CDR3: CASSLWTGSLHF
DNA: TGTGCCAGCAGCTTGTGGACAGGGTCCCTCCACTTT

V: TRBV19
D: .
size: .
J: TRBJ2-7
CDR3: CASRASAYEQYF
DNA: TGTGCCAGCCGGGCCTCGGCCTACGAGCAGTACTTC

V: TRBV25-1
D: .
size: .
J: TRBJ2-1
CDR3: CASSEFGGTYNEQFF
DNA: TGTGCCAGCAGTGAATTCGGGGGAACCTACAATGAGCAGTTCTTC

V: TRBV6-5
D: .
size: .
J: TRBJ2-7
CDR3: CASSYSLSPTYEQYF
DNA: TGTGCCAGCAGTTACTCTCTGAGCCCAACTTACGAGCAGTACTTC

V: TRBV28
D: TRBD1
size: .
J: TRBJ1-2
CDR3: CASSGTGGYYGYTF
DNA: TGTGCCAGCAGTGGGACAGGGGGGTACTATGGCTACACCTTC

V: TRBV7-9
D: TRBD2
size: .
J: TRBJ2-3
CDR3: CAGSLLAGSTDTQYF
DNA: TGTGCCGGATCGTTACTAGCGGGCAGCACAGATACGCAGTATTTT

V: TRBV28
D: .
size: .
J: TRBJ1-4
CDR3: CASSFRFNEKLFF
DNA: TGTGCCAGCAGTTTCCGTTTTAATGAAAAACTGTTTTTT

V: TRBV29-1
D: TRBD2
size: once
J: TRBJ2-3
CDR3: CSVVPSGGRTDTQYF
DNA: TGCAGCGTTGTCCCTAGCGGGGGTCGGACAGATACGCAGTATTTT

V: TRBV6-1
D: .
size: .
J: TRBJ1-4
CDR3: CASSVRGKVTTNEKLFF
DNA: TGTGCCAGCAGTGTAAGGGGGAAGGTAACGACTAATGAAAAACTGTTTTTT

V: TRBV6-5
D: .
size: .
J: TRBJ1-1
CDR3: CASLSRLNTEAFF
DNA: TGTGCCAGCTTATCGAGACTGAACACTGAAGCTTTCTTT

V: TRBV5-1
D: .
size: .
J: TRBJ2-3
CDR3: CASREVVGTDTQYF
DNA: TGCGCCAGCAGAGAGGTCGTGGGCACAGATACGCAGTATTTT

V: TRBV7-2
D: .
size: .
J: TRBJ2-5
CDR3: CASSLASTNQETQYF
DNA: TGTGCCAGCAGCTTAGCCTCAACCAACCAAGAGACCCAGTACTTC

V: TRBV18
D: .
size: .
J: TRBJ1-2
CDR3: CASSPTGSRSYTF
DNA: TGTGCCAGCTCACCAACAGGGAGCAGAAGCTACACCTTC

V: TRBV2
D: TRBD2
size: .
J: TRBJ2-7
CDR3: CASNNGGGYEQYF
DNA: TGTGCCAGCAACAACGGGGGGGGCTACGAGCAGTACTTC

V: TRBV4-3
D: .
size: .
J: TRBJ2-4
CDR3: CASSQERGFLAKNIQYF
DNA: TGCGCCAGCAGCCAGGAAAGGGGGTTTCTAGCCAAAAACATTCAGTACTTC

V: TRBV19
D: TRBD2
size: .
J: TRBJ2-1
CDR3: CASSLQTSGGAHEQFF
DNA: TGTGCCAGTAGTCTCCAGACTAGCGGGGGGGCGCACGAGCAGTTCTTC

V: TRBV5-4
D: .
size: .
J: TRBJ2-3
CDR3: CASSLTGKFTDTQYF
DNA: TGTGCCAGCAGCTTGACAGGGAAGTTTACAGATACGCAGTATTTT

V: TRBV5-4
D: TRBD1
size: .
J: TRBJ2-7
CDR3: CASSLPGQGSYEQYF
DNA: TGTGCCAGCAGCTTGCCGGGACAGGGTTCCTACGAGCAGTACTTC

V: TRBV7-9
D: TRBD2
size: .
J: TRBJ2-2
CDR3: CASSSGLADGELFF
DNA: TGTGCCAGCAGCTCGGGACTAGCTGACGGGGAGCTGTTTTTT

V: TRBV11-2
D: .
size: .
J: TRBJ2-1
CDR3: CASSLGLTNEQFF
DNA: TGTGCCAGCAGCTTAGGACTCACGAATGAGCAGTTCTTC

V: TRBV14
D: TRBD2
size: .
J: TRBJ2-5
CDR3: CASSQGRRGVQVTQYF
DNA: TGTGCCAGCAGCCAAGGACGGCGGGGGGTACAAGTGACCCAGTACTTC

V: TRBV15
D: .
size: once
J: TRBJ2-2
CDR3: CATSNRLLPGELFF
DNA: TGTGCCACCAGCAACAGATTATTGCCCGGGGAGCTGTTTTTT

V: TRBV12-3/TRBV12-4
D: .
size: .
J: TRBJ1-5
CDR3: CASSFGGGQPQHF
DNA: TGTGCCAGCAGTTTTGGCGGCGGTCAGCCCCAGCATTTT

V: TRBV7-2
D: .
size: .
J: TRBJ1-5
CDR3: CASSFGGLNQPQHF
DNA: TGTGCCAGCAGCTTTGGGGGACTCAATCAGCCCCAGCATTTT

V: TRBV6-5
D: .
size: .
J: TRBJ1-5
CDR3: CASSSGPQGLPQHF
DNA: TGTGCCAGCAGTTCCGGCCCACAGGGCCTGCCCCAGCATTTT